This TCR beta chain was profiled in a study of identical twins. Through template switching, a universal primer site was introduced, and the cDNA contained unique molecular identifiers. TCRdb passed the 5' RACE reads through MiXCR, listing each CDR3 protein once. The sample has 200,000 to 250,000 distinct CDR3 sequences; approximately 8.3% are singletons. Study results and caveats: When twins shared out-of-frame alpha sequences, those sequences had excess low generation probability.

This clonotype was recorded a few times. Its cognate antigen is unknown. The CDR3 loop spans 18 amino acids. Germline values: CDR1 MNHEY, CDR2 SVGAGI. V trimming: 2 bases; J trimming: 1 base; junction bases outside the gene matches: 8. This same sample was also taken into another study, of yellow fever vaccine responses in identical twins.

The origin of this receptor is a young woman in good health. The rearrangement uses TRBV6-5 and TRBJ2-2, with 9 bases lining up with TRBD1. The material sequenced was memory (CD45RO+) T cells sorted from blood. The CDR3 DNA follows: TGTGCCAGCAGTTACAATCCGGGACAGGGAGGGAACACCGGGGAGCTGTTTTTT. Protein sequence: CASSYNPGQGGNTGELFF.